This T cell receptor beta chain is from a study of cytomegalovirus exposure and HLA in healthy donors. The germline V gene has CDR1 MNHEY and CDR2 SMNVEV (reference sequence). V lost 0 bases to trimming and J lost 2 bases, with 16 bases between them. This CDR3 is 17 amino acids long. 13 Jbeta primers and 60 Vbeta primers were used for the PCR. The data were produced by immunoSEQ multiplex PCR, yet TCRdb's version contains in-frame clones alone and is incomplete. The sample contains a few hundred thousand clones, roughly 86% of which appear only once. Study-level findings and limits: A link between a missense DCLRE1C variant and TCR beta V- and J-gene trimming emerged from a later analysis. Accurate HLA-A and HLA-B prediction from TCR beta sequences was reported for most subjects. It was confirmed in vitro that a few of the CMV-associated chains were specific for CMV antigens.

To note about this clone: Its antigen is unknown.

The clonotype originates from a woman between 35 and 50 years old in good health and CMV-seropositive. The chain links TRBV27 to TRBJ2-5; D perhaps matches TRBD2 (6 bases). Sequenced sample: PBMCs. CDR3 in amino acids: CASSLSGGTMLQETQYF. As DNA, the CDR3 is TGTGCCAGCAGTTTATCGGGCGGGACGATGTTACAAGAGACCCAGTACTTC.